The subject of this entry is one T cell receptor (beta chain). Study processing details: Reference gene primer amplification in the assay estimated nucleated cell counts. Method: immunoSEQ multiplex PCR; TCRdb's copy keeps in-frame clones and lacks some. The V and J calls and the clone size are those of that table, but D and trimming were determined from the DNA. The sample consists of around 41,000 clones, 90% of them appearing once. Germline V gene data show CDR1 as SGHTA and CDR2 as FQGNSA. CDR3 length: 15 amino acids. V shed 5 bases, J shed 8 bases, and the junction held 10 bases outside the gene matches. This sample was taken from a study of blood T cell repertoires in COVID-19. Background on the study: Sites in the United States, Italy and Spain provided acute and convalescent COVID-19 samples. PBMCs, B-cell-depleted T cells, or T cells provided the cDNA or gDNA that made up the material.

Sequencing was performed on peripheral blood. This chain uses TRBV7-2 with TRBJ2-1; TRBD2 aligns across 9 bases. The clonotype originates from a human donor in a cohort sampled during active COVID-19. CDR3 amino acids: CASSKLAGILDEQFF. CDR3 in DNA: TGTGCCAGCAGCAAGCTAGCGGGGATCTTGGATGAGCAGTTCTTC.